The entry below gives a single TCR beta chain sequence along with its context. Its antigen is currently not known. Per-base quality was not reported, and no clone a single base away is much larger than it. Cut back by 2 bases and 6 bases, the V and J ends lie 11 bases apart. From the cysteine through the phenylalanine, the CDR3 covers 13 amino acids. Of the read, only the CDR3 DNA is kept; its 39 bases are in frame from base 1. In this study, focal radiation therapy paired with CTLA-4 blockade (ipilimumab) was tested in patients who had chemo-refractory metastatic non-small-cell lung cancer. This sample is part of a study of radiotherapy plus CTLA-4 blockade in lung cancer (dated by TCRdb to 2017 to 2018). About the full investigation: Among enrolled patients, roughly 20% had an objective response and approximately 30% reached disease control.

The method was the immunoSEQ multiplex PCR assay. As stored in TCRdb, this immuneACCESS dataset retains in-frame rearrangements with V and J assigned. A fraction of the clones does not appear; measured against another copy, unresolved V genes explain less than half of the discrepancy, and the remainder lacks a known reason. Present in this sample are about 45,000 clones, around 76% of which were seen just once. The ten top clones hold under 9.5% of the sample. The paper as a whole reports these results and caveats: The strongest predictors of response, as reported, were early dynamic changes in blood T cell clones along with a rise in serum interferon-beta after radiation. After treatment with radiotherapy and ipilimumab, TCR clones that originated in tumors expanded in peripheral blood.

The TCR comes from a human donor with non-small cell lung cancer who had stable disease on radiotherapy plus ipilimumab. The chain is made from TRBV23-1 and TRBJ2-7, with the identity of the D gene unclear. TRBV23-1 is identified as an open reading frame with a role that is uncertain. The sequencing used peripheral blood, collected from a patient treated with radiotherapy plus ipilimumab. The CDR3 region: CASSQDKCCEQYF. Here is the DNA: TGCGCCAGCAGTCAAGACAAATGCTGCGAGCAGTACTTC.